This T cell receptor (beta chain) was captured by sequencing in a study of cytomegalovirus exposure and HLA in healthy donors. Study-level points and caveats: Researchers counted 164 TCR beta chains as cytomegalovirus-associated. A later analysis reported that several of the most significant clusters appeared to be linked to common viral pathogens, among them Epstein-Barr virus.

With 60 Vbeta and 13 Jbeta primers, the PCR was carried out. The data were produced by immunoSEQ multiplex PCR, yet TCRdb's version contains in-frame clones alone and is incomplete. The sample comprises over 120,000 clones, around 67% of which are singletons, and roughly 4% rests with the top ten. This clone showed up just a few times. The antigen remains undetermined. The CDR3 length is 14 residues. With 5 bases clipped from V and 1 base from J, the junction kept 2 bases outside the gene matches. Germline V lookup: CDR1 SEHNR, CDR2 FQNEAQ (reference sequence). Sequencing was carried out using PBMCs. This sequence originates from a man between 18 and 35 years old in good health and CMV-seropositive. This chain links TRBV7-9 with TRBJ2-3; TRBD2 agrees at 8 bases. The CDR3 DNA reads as TGTGCCAGCAGCAAAGCGGGAGGCACAGATACGCAGTATTTT. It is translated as CASSKAGGTDTQYF.